This TCR beta chain is from a study of T cells after yellow fever vaccination. For the study at large: Preparation of the low-cell-number fractions used SMART-Seq v4 Ultra Low Input. Whole-study results and caveats: Although the secondary response was weaker, it peaked faster, at day 5 versus 15. Clones that expanded after primary vaccination mostly reappeared after the booster (96% CD4, 70% to 90% CD8).

This clonotype was seen only a few times. As yet, its antigen is unknown. Per the germline V gene, CDR1 is MNHEY and CDR2 is SVGAGI. CDR3 length equals 17 residues. The ends lost 4 bases at V and 1 base at J; junction bases unmatched: 8. Production of TCR cDNA was by 5'RACE template switching, which also added a universal primer site and UMIs. Via MiXCR, TCRdb re-called the 5' RACE reads, giving one row per CDR3 protein. The repertoire holds around 610,000 distinct CDR3 sequences, with roughly 13% as singletons. The sequence derives from a man aged 25 to 40 who received the YFV17D yellow fever vaccine. The V and J genes are TRBV6-5 and TRBJ2-2, with 8 bases aligning to TRBD2. The sample in question was PBMCs, obtained on the day of the yellow fever booster vaccination. CDR3 region: CASSWLAGPENTGELFF. The CDR3 bases are TGTGCCAGCAGTTGGTTAGCGGGGCCGGAGAACACCGGGGAGCTGTTTTTT.